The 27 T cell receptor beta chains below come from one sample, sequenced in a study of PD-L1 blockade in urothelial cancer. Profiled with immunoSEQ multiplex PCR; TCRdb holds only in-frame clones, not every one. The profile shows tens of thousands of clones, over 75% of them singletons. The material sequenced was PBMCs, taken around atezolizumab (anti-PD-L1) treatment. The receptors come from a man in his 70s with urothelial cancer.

The CDR3 here is CASSPSGGASNEQFF. CDR3 sequence (DNA): TGTGCCAGCAGCCCCAGCGGGGGGGCGAGTAATGAGCAGTTCTTC. This chain connects TRBV7-7 to TRBJ2-1; the match to TRBD2 covers 10 bases. Germline loops: CDR1 SSHAT, CDR2 FNYEAQ (reference sequence). V shed 5 bases, J shed 7 bases, and the junction held 8 bases outside the gene matches. The CDR3 is 15 amino acids.

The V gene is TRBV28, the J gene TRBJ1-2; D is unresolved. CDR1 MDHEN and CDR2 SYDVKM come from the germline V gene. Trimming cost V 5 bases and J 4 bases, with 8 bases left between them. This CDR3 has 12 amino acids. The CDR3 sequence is CASSPNTYGYTF. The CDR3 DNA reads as TGTGCCAGCAGTCCCAACACCTATGGCTACACCTTC.

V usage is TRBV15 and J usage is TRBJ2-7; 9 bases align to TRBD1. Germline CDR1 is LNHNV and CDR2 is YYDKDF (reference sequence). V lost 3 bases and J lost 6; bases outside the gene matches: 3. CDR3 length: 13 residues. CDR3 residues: CATSRTGGGEQYF. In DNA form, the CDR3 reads TGTGCCACCAGCAGGACAGGGGGGGGCGAGCAGTACTTC.

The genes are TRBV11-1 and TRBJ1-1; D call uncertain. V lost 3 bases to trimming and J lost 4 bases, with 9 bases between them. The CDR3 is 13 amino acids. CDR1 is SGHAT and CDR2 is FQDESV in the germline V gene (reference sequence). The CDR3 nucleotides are TGTGCCAGCAGCTTCCGCGAGGCCACTGAAGCTTTCTTT. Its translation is CASSFREATEAFF.

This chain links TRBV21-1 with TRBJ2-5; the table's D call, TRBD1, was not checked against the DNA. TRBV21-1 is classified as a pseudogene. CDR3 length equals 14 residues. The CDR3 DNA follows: TGTGCCAGCAGCAAAGTCCGGACACAAGAGACCCAGTACTTC. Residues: CASSKVRTQETQYF.

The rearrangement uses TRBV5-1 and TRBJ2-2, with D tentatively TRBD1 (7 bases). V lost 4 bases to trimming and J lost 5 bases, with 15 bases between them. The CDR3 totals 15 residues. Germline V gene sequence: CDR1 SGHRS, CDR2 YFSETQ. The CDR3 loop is CASSAGQPRTGELFF. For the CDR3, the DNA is TGCGCCAGCAGCGCGGGACAGCCAAGAACCGGGGAGCTGTTTTTT.

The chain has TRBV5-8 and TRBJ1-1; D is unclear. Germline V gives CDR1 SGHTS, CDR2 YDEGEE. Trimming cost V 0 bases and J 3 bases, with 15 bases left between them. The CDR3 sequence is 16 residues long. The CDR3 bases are TGTGCCAGCAGCTTGGTCTTTACTCTCGCCTACACTGAAGCTTTCTTT. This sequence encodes CASSLVFTLAYTEAFF.

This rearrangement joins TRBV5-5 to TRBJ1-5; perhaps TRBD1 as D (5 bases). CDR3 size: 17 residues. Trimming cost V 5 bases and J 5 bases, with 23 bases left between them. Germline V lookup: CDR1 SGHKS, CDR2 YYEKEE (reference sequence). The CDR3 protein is CASSRLVGGGGDQPQHF. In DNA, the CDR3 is TGTGCCAGCAGTAGACTTGTCGGGGGGGGAGGGGATCAGCCCCAGCATTTT.

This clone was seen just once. In DNA form, the CDR3 reads TGTGCCACCGAGAACACTATTCCGGGAGGGGGGCGTCAAGGGACTGAAGCTTTCTTT. Translation: CATENTIPGGGRQGTEAFF. The rearrangement links TRBV19 to TRBJ1-1, with a tentative D call TRBD1 (6 bases). V lost 10 bases and J lost 5, with 35 bases in between. The CDR3 contains 19 residues. The germline V gene encodes CDR1 LNHDA and CDR2 SQIVND (reference sequence). The variable domain in full, with the rest retrieved from reference TRBV19 and TRBJ1-1, is DGGITQSPKYLFRKEGQNVTLSCEQNLNHDAMYWYRQDPGQGLRLIYYSQIVNDFQKGDIAEGYSVSREKKESFPLTVTSAQKNPTAFYLCATENTIPGGGRQGTEAFFGQGTRLTVV.

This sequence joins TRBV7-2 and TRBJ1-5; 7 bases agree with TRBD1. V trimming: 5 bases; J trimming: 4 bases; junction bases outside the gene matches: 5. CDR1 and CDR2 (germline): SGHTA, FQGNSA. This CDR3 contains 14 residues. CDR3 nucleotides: TGTGCCAGCAGCGTGGGACAGATGAATCAGCCCCAGCATTTT. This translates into CASSVGQMNQPQHF. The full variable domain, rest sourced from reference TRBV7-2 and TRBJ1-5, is GAGVSQSPSNKVTEKGKDVELRCDPISGHTALYWYRQSLGQGLEFLIYFQGNSAPDKSGLPSDRFSAERTGGSVSTLTIQRTQQEDSAVYLCASSVGQMNQPQHFGDGTRLSIL.

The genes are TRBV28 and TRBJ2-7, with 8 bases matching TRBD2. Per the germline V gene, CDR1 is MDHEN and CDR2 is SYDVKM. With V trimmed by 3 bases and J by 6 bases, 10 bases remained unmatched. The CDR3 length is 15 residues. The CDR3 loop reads CASSFSPGLAGEQYF. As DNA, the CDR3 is TGTGCCAGCAGTTTTTCCCCCGGACTAGCAGGCGAGCAGTACTTC.

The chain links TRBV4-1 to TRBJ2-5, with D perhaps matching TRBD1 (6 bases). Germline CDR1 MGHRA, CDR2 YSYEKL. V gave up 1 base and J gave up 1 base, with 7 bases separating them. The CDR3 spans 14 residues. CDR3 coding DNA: TGCGCCAGCAGCCAAGCGACAGGCCAAGAGACCCAGTACTTC. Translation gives CASSQATGQETQYF.

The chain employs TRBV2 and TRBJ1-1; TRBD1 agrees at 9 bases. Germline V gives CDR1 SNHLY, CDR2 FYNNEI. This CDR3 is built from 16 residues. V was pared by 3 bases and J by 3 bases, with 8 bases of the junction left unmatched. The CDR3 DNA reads TGTGCCAGCAGTGATAAAGGGACAGGGTTGGACACTGAAGCTTTCTTT. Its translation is CASSDKGTGLDTEAFF.

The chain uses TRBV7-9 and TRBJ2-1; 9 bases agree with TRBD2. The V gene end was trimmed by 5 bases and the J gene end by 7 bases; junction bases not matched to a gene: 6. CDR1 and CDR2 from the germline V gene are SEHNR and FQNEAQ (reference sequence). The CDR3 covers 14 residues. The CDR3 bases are TGTGCCAGCAGCGCGACTAGCGGTGGGAATGAGCAGTTCTTC. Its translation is CASSATSGGNEQFF.

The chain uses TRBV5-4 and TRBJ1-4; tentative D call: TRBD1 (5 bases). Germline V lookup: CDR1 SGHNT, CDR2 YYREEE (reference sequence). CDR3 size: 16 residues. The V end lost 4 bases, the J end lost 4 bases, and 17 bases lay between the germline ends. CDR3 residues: CASSAGRQRGNEKLFF. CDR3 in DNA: TGTGCCAGCAGCGCGGGACGTCAAAGGGGTAATGAAAAACTGTTTTTT.

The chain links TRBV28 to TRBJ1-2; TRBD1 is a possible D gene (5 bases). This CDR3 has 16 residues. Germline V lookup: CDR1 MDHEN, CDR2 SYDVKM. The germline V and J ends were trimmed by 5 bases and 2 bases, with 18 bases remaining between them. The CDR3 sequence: CASSPLYRGTNYGYTF. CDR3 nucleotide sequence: TGTGCCAGCAGTCCCCTTTATAGGGGTACGAACTATGGCTACACCTTC.

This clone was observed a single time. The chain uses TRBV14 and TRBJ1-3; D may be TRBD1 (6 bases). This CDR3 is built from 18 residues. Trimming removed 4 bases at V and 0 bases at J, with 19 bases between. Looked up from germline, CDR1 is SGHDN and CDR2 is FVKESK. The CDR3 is CASSRHTTGHYSGNTIYF. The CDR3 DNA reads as TGTGCCAGCAGCCGACACACTACAGGGCACTACTCTGGAAACACCATATATTTT. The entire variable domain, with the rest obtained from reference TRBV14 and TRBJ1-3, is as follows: EAGVTQFPSHSVIEKGQTVTLRCDPISGHDNLYWYRRVMGKEIKFLLHFVKESKQDESGMPNNRFLAERTGGTYSTLKVQPAELEDSGVYFCASSRHTTGHYSGNTIYFGEGSWLTVV.

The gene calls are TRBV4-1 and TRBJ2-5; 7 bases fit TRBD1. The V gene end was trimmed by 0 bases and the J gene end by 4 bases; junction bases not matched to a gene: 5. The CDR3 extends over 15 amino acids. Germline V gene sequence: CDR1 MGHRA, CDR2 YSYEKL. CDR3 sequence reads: CASSQDEGAGETQYF. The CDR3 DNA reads TGCGCCAGCAGCCAAGATGAGGGGGCTGGAGAGACCCAGTACTTC.

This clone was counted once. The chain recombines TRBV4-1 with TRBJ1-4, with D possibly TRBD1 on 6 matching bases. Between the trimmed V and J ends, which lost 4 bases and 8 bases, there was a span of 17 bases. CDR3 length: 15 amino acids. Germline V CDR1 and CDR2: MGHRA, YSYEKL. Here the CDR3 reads CASSRGGGLGEKLFF. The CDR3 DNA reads TGCGCCAGCAGCCGAGGGGGGGGGTTGGGGGAAAAACTGTTTTTT.

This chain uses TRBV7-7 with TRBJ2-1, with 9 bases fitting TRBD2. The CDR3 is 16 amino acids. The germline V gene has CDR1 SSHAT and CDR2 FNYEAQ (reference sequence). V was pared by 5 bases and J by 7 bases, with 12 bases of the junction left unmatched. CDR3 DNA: TGTGCCAGCAGCCTCGGCGATGTAGCGGGAGAAAATGAGCAGTTCTTC. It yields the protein CASSLGDVAGENEQFF.

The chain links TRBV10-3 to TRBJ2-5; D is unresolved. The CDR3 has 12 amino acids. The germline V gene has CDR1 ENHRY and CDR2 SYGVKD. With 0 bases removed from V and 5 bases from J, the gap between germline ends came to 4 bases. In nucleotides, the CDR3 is TGTGCCATCAGTGAGTCCGGGGAGACCCAGTACTTC. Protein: CAISESGETQYF.

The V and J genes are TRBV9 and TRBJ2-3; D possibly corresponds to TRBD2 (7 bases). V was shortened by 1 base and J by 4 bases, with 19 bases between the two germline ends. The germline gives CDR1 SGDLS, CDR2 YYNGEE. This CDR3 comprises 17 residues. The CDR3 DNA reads TGTGCCAGCAGCGTAAGAGAAGGCCTAGGGGGGGCAGATACGCAGTATTTT. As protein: CASSVREGLGGADTQYF.

The CDR3 loop is CASSVGQGIHNEQFF. The CDR3 region has the DNA TGCGCCAGCAGCGTCGGACAGGGGATTCACAATGAGCAGTTCTTC. V usage is TRBV5-1 and J usage is TRBJ2-1; 9 positions agree with TRBD1. In germline, CDR1 is SGHRS, CDR2 YFSETQ. The CDR3 is 15 residues long. With 4 bases clipped from V and 5 bases from J, the junction kept 7 bases outside the gene matches.

In DNA, the CDR3 is TGTGCCAGCAGATGGGACAGGGACACTGAAGCTTTCTTT. Its translation is CASRWDRDTEAFF. V gene TRBV7-2 combines with J gene TRBJ1-1, with 9 bases that match TRBD1. The germline V gene has CDR1 SGHTA and CDR2 FQGNSA. Trimming took 6 bases from V and 3 from J; bases not matched to a gene: 2. CDR3 length: 13 residues.

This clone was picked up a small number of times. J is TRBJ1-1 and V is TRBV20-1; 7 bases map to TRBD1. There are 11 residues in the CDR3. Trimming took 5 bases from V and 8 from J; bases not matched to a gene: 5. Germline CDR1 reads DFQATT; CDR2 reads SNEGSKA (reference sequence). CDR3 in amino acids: CSAHDREEAFF. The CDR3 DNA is TGCAGTGCTCACGACAGGGAAGAAGCTTTCTTT.

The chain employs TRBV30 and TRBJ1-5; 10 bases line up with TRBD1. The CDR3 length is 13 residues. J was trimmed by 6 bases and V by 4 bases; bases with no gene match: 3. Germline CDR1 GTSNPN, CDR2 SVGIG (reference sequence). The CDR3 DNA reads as TGTGCCTGGAAGGGGACAGGGGTTCAGCCCCAGCATTTT. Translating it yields CAWKGTGVQPQHF. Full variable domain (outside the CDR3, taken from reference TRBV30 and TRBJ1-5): SQTIHQWPATLVQPVGSPLSLECTVEGTSNPNLYWYRQAAGRGLQLLFYSVGIGQISSEVPQNLSASRPQDRQFILSSKKLLLSDSGFYLCAWKGTGVQPQHFGDGTRLSIL.

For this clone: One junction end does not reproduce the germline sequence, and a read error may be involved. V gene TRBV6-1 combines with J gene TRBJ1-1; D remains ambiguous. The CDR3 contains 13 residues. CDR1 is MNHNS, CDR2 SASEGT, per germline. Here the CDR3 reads CASTEQSNTEAFF. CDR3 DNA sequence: TGTGCCAGCACTGAACAGTCGAACACTGAAGCTTTCTTT.